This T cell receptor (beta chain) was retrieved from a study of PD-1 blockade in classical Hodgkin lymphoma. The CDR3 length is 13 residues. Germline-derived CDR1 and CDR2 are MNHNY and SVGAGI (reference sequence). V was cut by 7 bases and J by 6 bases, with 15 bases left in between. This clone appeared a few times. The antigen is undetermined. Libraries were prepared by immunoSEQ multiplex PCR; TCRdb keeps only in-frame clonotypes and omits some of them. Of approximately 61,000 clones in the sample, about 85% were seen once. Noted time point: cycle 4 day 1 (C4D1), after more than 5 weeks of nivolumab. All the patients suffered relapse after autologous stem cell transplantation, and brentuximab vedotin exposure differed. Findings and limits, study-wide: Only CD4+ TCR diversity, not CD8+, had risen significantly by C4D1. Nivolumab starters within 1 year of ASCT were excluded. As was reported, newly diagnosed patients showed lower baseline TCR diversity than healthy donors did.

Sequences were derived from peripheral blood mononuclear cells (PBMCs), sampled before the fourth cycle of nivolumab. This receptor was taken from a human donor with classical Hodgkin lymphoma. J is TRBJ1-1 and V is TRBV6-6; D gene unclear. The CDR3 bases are TGTGCCAGCACGGACCAGCAAATGGCTGAAGCTTTCTTT. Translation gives CASTDQQMAEAFF.